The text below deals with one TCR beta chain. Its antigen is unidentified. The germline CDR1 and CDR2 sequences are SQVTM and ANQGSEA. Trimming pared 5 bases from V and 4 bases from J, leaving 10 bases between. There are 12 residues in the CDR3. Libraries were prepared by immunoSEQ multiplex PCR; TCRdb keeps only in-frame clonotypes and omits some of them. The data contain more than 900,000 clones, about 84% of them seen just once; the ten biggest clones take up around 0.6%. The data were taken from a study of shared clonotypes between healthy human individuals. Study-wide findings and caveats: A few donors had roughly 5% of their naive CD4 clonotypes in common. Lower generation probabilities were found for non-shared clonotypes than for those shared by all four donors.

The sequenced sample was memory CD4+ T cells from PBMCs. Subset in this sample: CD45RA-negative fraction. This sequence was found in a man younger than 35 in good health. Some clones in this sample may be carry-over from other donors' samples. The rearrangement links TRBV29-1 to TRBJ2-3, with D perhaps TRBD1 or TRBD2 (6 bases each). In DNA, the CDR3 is TGCAGCGTTCTCGGGGGCGCAGATACGCAGTATTTT. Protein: CSVLGGADTQYF.